This T cell receptor beta chain was profiled in a study of cytomegalovirus exposure and HLA in healthy donors. Study-wide findings and caveats: The authors later found TCR association rates varying by HLA locus, with DRB1 most and HLA-C fewest. When analyzed later, a missense DCLRE1C variant was found to be linked to TCR beta V- and J-gene trimming.

Trimming removed 7 bases from V and 3 bases from J; junction bases left unmatched: 7. This CDR3 is 14 amino acids long. Germline V gene sequence: CDR1 MNHNS, CDR2 SASEGT. It was with 60 Vbeta and 13 Jbeta primers that the PCR ran. Assay used: immunoSEQ multiplex PCR; TCRdb lists only in-frame clones, some missing. The sample holds about 200,000 clones, about nine tenths seen once. Comment on this clone: No antigen is known for it.

The source is a boy between 2 and 10 years old in good health and CMV-seronegative. The chain recombines TRBV6-1 with TRBJ2-3, with 7 bases that match TRBD2. Specimen: PBMCs. This CDR3 reads CASKRGRATDTQYF. The DNA for the CDR3 is TGTGCCAGCAAACGGGGGAGGGCAACAGATACGCAGTATTTT.